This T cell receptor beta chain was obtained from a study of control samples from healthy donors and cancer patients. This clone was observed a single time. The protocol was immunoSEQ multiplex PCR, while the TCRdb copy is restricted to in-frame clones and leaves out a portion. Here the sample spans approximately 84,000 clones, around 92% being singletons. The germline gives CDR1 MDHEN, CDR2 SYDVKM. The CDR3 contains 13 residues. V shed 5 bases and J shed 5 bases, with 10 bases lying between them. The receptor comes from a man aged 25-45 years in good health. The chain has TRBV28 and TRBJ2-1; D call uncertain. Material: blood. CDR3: CASSPGLNNEQFF. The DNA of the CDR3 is TGTGCCAGCAGTCCGGGTCTAAACAATGAGCAGTTCTTC.